This entry features one TCR beta chain sequence. Per the germline V gene, CDR1 is SGHDN and CDR2 is FVKESK. CDR3 size: 16 residues. V was clipped by 0 bases and J by 5 bases, with 13 bases between them. This entry is derived from a study of blood T cell repertoires in COVID-19. The assay was immunoSEQ multiplex PCR, and TCRdb's table has in-frame clones only and misses some. Of about 100,000 clones listed, 75% to 90% are singletons. Material for sequencing was peripheral blood. This chain joins TRBV14 and TRBJ2-2, with D perhaps matching TRBD2 (6 bases). This TCR was sampled from a man at least 80 years old with acute or convalescent COVID-19. This chain's CDR3 is CASSQELGGWTGELFF. The CDR3 DNA sequence: TGTGCCAGCAGCCAAGAATTGGGAGGTTGGACCGGGGAGCTGTTTTTT.